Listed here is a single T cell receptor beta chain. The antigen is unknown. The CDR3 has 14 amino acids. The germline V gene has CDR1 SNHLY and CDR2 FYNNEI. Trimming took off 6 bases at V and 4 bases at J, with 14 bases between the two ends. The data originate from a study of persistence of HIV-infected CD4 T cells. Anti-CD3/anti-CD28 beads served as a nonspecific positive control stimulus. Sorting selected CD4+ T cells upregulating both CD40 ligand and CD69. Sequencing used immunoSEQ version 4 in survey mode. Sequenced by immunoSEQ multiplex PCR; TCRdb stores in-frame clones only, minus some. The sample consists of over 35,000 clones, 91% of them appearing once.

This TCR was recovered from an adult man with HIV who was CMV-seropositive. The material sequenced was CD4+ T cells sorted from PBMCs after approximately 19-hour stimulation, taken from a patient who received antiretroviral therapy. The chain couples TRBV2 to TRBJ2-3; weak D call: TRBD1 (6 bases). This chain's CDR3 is CASSFYRAADTQYF. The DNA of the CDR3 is TGTGCCAGCAGCTTCTACAGGGCTGCAGATACGCAGTATTTT.